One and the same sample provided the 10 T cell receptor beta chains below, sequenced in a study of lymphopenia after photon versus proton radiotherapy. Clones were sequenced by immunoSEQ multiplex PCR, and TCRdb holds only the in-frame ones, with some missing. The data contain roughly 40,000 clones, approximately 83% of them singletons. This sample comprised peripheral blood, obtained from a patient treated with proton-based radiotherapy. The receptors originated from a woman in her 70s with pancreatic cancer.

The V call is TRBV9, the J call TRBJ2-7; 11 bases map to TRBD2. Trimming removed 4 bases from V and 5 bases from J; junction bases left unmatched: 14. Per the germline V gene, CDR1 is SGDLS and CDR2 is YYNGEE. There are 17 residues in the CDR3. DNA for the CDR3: TGTGCCAGCAGCCGGGGACTAGCGGAGGGTACACTCAACGAGCAGTACTTC. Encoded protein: CASSRGLAEGTLNEQYF.

The DNA for the CDR3 is TGTGCCAGCAGCGAGTCCTTGGGTATGGCAGAAGCTTTCTTT. Protein: CASSESLGMAEAFF. The chain combines TRBV9 with TRBJ1-1; D unresolved. The CDR3 has 14 residues. CDR1 is SGDLS, CDR2 YYNGEE, per germline. Trimming cost V 3 bases and J 8 bases, with 17 bases left between them.

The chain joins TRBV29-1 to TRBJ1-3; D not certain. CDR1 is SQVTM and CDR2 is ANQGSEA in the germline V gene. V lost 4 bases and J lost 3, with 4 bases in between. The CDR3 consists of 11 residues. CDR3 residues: CSVVGGNTIYF. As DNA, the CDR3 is TGCAGCGTTGTAGGTGGAAACACCATATATTTT.

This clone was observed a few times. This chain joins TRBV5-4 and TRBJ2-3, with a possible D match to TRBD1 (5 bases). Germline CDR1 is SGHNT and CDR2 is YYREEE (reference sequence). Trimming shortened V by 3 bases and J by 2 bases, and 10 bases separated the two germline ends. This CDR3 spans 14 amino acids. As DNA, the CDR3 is TGTGCCAGCAGCTCGACAGTTTCCACAGATACGCAGTATTTT. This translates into CASSSTVSTDTQYF.

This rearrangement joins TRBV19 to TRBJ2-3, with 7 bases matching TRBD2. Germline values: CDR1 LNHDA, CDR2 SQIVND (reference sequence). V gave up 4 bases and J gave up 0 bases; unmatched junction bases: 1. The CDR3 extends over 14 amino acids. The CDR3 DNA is TGTGCCAGTAGTAGGACTAGTAGCACAGATACGCAGTATTTT. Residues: CASSRTSSTDTQYF.

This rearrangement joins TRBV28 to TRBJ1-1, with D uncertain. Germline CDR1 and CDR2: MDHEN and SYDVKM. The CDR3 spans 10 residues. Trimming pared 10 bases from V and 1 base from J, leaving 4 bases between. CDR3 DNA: TGTGCCACCCGGAACACTGAAGCTTTCTTT. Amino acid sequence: CATRNTEAFF.

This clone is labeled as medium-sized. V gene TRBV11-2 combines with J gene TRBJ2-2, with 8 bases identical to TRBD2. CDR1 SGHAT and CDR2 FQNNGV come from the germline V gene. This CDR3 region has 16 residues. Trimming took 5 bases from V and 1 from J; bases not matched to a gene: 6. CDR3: CASSLVAGGNTGELFF. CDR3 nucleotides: TGTGCCAGCAGCCTAGTCGCGGGAGGGAACACCGGGGAGCTGTTTTTT.

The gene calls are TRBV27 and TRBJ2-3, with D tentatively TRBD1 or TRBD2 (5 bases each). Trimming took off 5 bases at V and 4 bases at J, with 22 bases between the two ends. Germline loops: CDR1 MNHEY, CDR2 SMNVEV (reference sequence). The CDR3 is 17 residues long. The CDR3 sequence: CASSPRTGPQNADTQYF. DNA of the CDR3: TGTGCCAGCAGTCCCAGGACGGGACCGCAGAACGCAGATACGCAGTATTTT.

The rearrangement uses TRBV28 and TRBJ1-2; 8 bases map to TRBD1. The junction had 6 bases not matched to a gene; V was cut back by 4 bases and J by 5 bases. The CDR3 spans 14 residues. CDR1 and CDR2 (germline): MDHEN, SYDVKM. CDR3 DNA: TGTGCCAGCAGTTCTGCGGACAGGGAGTATGGCTACACCTTC. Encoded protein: CASSSADREYGYTF.

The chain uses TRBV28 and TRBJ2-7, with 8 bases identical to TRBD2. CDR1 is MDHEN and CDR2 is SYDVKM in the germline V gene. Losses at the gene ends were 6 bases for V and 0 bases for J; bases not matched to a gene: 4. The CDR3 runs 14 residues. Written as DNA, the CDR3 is TGTGCCAGCAGCTCGGGAGGGAGCTCCTACGAGCAGTACTTC. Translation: CASSSGGSSYEQYF. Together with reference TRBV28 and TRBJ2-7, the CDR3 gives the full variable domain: DVKVTQSSRYLVKRTGEKVFLECVQDMDHENMFWYRQDPGLGLRLIYFSYDVKMKEKGDIPEGYSVSREKKERFSLILESASTNQTSMYLCASSSGGSSYEQYFGPGTRLTVT.